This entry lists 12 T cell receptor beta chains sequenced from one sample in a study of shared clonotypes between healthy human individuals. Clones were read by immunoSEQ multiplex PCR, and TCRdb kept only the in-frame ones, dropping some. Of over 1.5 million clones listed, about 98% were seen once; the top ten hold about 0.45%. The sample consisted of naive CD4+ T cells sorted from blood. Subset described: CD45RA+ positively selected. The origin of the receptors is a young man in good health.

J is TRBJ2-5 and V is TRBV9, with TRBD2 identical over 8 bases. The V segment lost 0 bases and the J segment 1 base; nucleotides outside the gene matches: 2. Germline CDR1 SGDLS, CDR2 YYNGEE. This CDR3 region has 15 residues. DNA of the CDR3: TGTGCCAGCAGCGTAGGGACTAGCTCCCAAGAGACCCAGTACTTC. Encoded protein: CASSVGTSSQETQYF.

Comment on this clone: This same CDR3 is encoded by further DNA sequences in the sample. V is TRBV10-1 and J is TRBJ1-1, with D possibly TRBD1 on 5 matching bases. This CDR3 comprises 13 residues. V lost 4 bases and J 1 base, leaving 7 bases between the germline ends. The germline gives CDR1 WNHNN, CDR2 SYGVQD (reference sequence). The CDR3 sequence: CASSGQPNTEAFF. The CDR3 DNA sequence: TGCGCCAGCAGTGGACAGCCGAACACTGAAGCTTTCTTT.

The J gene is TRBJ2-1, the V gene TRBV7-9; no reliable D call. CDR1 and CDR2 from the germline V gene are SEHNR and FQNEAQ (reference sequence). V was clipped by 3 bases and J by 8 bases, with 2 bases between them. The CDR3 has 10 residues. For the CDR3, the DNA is TGTGCCAGCAGCTTCGATGAGCAGTTCTTC. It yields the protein CASSFDEQFF.

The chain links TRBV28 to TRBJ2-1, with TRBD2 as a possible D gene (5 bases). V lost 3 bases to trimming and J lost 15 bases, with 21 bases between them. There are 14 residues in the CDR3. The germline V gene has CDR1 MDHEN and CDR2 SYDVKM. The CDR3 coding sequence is TGTGCCAGCAGTTTTGGGGATCTAGCCGCCTCAACGTTCTTC. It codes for CASSFGDLAASTFF.

The CDR3 sequence: CSVAPTGGREYEKLFF. CDR3 nucleotides: TGCAGCGTCGCCCCTACAGGGGGCCGGGAGTACGAAAAACTGTTTTTT. The chain uses TRBV29-1 and TRBJ1-4; 9 positions match TRBD1. This CDR3 comprises 16 residues. Germline V CDR1 and CDR2: SQVTM, ANQGSEA. J gave up 8 bases and V 6 bases, and 16 bases lay outside the gene matches.

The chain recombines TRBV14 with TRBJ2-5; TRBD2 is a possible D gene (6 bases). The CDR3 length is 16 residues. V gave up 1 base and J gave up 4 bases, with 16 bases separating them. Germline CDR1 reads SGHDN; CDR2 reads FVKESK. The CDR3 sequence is CASSQVPGRRGETQYF. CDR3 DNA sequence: TGTGCCAGCAGCCAAGTACCGGGACGGAGGGGAGAGACCCAGTACTTC.

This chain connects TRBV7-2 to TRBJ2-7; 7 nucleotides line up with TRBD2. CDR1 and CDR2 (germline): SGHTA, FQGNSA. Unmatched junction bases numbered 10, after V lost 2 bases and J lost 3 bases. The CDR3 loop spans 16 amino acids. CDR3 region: CASSLFGRGVHYEQYF. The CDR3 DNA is TGTGCCAGCAGCTTATTTGGTCGGGGGGTTCACTACGAGCAGTACTTC.

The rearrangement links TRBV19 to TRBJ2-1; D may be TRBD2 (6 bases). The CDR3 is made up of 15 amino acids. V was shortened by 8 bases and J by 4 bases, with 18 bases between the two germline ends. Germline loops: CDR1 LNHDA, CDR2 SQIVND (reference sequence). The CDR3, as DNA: TGTGCCAGTGCCCCCGGGACTCTGCCTTACAATGAGCAGTTCTTC. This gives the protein CASAPGTLPYNEQFF.

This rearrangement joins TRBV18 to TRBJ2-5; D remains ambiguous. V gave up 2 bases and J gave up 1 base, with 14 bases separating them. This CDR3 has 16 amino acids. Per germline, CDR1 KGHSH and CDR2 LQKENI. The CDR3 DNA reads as TGTGCCAGCTCACCATCTACCCCAGGCTTCCAAGAGACCCAGTACTTC. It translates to CASSPSTPGFQETQYF.

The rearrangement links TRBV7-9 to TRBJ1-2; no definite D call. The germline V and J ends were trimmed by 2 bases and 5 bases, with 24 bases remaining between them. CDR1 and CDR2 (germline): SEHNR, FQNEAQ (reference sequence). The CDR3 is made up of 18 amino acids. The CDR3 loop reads CASSLNRVAVWGEYGYTF. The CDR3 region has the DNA TGTGCCAGCAGCTTAAACCGGGTAGCGGTCTGGGGTGAATATGGCTACACCTTC.

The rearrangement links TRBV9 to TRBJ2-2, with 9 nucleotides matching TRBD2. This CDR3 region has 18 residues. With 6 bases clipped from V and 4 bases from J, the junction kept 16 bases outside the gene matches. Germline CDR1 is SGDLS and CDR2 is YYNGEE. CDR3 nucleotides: TGTGCCAGCAACCCAGGTAGCGGGAGCCCCCGTGGCACCGGGGAGCTGTTTTTT. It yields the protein CASNPGSGSPRGTGELFF. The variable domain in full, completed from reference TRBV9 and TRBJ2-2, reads DSGVTQTPKHLITATGQRVTLRCSPRSGDLSVYWYQQSLDQGLQFLIQYYNGEERAKGNILERFSAQQFPDLHSELNLSSLELGDSALYFCASNPGSGSPRGTGELFFGEGSRLTVL.

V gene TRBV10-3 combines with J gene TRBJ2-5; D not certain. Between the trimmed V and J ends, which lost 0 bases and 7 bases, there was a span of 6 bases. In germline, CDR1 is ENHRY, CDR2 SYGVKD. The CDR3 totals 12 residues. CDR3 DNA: TGTGCCATCAGTGAGTCTCGGGCGACCCAGTACTTC. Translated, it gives CAISESRATQYF.